The 5 T cell receptor beta chains listed next were all sequenced from one sample in a study of blood T cell repertoires in COVID-19 (dated by TCRdb to about 2020). Receptor amplification or capture employed the immunoSEQ multiplex PCR assay. This is the immuneACCESS table as TCRdb keeps it, with only in-frame sequences that have V and J called. A part of the clones is gone; compared with another copy, unresolved V genes explain less than half, and the rest is unexplained. This sample comprises 74,000 or so clones, 80% to 90% of them detected only once. 2.5% to 3% of the sample lies in the top ten. The sample was peripheral blood. Every receptor here comes from a man in his fifties with acute or convalescent COVID-19.

The CDR3 reads CASSFRTSEHNEQFF. Written as DNA, the CDR3 is TGTGCCAGCAGCTTTAGGACTAGCGAACACAATGAGCAGTTCTTC. The chain combines TRBV7-9 with TRBJ2-1, with 9 bases matching TRBD2. J was trimmed by 5 bases and V by 3 bases; bases with no gene match: 5. Germline CDR1 reads SEHNR; CDR2 reads FQNEAQ (reference sequence). CDR3 length: 15 residues. The whole variable domain, filled in from reference TRBV7-9 and TRBJ2-1, reads DTGVSQNPRHKITKRGQNVTFRCDPISEHNRLYWYRQTLGQGPEFLTYFQNEAQLEKSRLLSDRFSAERPKGSFSTLEIQRTEQGDSAMYLCASSFRTSEHNEQFFGPGTRLTVL.

This clone was counted a few times. V is TRBV19 and J is TRBJ2-1; 10 nucleotides line up with TRBD2. Trimming cost V 6 bases and J 1 base; bases outside gene matches: 6. The CDR3 is made up of 16 amino acids. Germline V gives CDR1 LNHDA, CDR2 SQIVND (reference sequence). CDR3 protein: CASRRTSGGSYNEQFF. DNA of the CDR3: TGTGCCAGTAGGCGGACTAGCGGAGGGTCCTACAATGAGCAGTTCTTC. The variable domain in full, with the rest retrieved from reference TRBV19 and TRBJ2-1, is DGGITQSPKYLFRKEGQNVTLSCEQNLNHDAMYWYRQDPGQGLRLIYYSQIVNDFQKGDIAEGYSVSREKKESFPLTVTSAQKNPTAFYLCASRRTSGGSYNEQFFGPGTRLTVL.

This clone was seen only a few times. The rearrangement links TRBV28 to TRBJ1-5; D not certain. This CDR3 region has 16 residues. CDR1 is MDHEN, CDR2 SYDVKM, per germline. Trimming took off 6 bases at V and 4 bases at J, with 19 bases between the two ends. CDR3 amino acids: CASSAYQLGPNQPQHF. The CDR3 DNA follows: TGTGCCAGCAGCGCTTACCAGCTGGGCCCTAATCAGCCCCAGCATTTT.

V usage is TRBV5-1 and J usage is TRBJ1-1; 8 bases map to TRBD1. This CDR3 region has 15 residues. The germline CDR1 and CDR2 sequences are SGHRS and YFSETQ. Unmatched junction bases numbered 10, after V lost 4 bases and J lost 5 bases. Here the CDR3 reads CASSETGTGGTEAFF. CDR3 nucleotides: TGCGCCAGCAGCGAGACCGGGACAGGAGGGACTGAAGCTTTCTTT.

This clone was counted a few times. The rearrangement joins TRBV5-1 to TRBJ1-6; 8 nucleotides match TRBD1. This CDR3 has 13 residues. V trimming: 7 bases; J trimming: 7 bases; junction bases outside the gene matches: 4. Germline CDR1 is SGHRS and CDR2 is YFSETQ. The CDR3 loop reads CASQQGENSPLHF. The CDR3 DNA follows: TGCGCCAGCCAACAGGGGGAGAATTCACCCCTCCACTTT. Full variable domain (outside the CDR3, taken from reference TRBV5-1 and TRBJ1-6): KAGVTQTPRYLIKTRGQQVTLSCSPISGHRSVSWYQQTPGQGLQFLFEYFSETQRNKGNFPGRFSGRQFSNSRSEMNVSTLELGDSALYLCASQQGENSPLHFGNGTRLTVT.